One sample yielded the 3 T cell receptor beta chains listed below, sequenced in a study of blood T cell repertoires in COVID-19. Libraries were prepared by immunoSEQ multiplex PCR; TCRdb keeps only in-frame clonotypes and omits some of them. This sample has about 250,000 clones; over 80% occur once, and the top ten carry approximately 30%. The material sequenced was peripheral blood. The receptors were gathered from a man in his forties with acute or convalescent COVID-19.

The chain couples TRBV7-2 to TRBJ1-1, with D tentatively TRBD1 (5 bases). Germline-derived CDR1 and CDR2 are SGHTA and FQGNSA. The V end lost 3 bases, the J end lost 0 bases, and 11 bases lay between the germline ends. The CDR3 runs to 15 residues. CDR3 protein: CASSFTTDLNTEAFF. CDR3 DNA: TGTGCCAGCAGCTTCACGACAGACCTGAACACTGAAGCTTTCTTT.

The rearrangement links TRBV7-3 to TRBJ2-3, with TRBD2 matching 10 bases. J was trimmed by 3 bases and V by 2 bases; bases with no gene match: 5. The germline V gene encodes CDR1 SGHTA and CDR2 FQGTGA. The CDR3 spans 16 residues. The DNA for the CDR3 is TGTGCCAGCAGCTTACAGGTAGCGGGAGGAACAGATACGCAGTATTTT. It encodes CASSLQVAGGTDTQYF.

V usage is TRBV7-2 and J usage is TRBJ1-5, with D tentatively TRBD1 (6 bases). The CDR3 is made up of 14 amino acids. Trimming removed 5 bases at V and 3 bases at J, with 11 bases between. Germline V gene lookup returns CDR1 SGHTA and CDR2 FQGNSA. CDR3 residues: CASSATGDNQPQHF. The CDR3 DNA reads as TGTGCCAGCAGCGCGACAGGCGACAATCAGCCCCAGCATTTT.